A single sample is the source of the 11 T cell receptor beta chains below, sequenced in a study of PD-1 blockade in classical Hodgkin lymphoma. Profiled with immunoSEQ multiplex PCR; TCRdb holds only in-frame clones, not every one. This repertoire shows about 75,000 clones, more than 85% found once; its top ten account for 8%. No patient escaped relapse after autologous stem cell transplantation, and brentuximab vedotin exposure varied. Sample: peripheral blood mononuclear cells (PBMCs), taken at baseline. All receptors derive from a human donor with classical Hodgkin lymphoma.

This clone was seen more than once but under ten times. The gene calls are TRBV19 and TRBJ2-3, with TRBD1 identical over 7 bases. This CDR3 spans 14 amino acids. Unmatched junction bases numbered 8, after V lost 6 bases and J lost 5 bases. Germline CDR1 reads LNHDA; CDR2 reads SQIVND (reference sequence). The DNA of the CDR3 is TGTGCCAGTAGGGAACAGGGGCGCGAAGATACGCAGTATTTT. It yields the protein CASREQGREDTQYF.

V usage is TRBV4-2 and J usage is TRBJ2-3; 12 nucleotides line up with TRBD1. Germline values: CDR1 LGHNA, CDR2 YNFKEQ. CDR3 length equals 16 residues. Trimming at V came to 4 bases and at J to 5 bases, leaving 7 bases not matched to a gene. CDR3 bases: TGTGCCAGCAGCCTCAAGGGACAGGGGGCTGGAGATACGCAGTATTTT. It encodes CASSLKGQGAGDTQYF.

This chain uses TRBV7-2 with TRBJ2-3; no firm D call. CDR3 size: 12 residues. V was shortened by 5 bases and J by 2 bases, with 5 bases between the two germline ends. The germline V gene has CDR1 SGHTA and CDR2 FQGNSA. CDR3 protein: CASSPSTDTQYF. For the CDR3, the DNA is TGTGCCAGCAGCCCGTCCACAGATACGCAGTATTTT.

CDR3 loop: CACPGGQGEQYF. The DNA for the CDR3 is TGCGCCTGCCCCGGGGGACAGGGCGAGCAGTACTTC. The chain combines TRBV10-1 with TRBJ2-7; TRBD1 agrees at 9 bases. Per the germline V gene, CDR1 is WNHNN and CDR2 is SYGVQD (reference sequence). This CDR3 is built from 12 residues. The V segment lost 11 bases and the J segment 6 bases; nucleotides outside the gene matches: 8.

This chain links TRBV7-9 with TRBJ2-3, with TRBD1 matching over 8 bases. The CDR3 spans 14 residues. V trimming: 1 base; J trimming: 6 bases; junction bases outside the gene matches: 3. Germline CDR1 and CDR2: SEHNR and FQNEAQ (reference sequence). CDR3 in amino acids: CASSLGQGADTQYF. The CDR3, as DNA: TGTGCCAGCAGCTTAGGGCAGGGGGCGGATACGCAGTATTTT.

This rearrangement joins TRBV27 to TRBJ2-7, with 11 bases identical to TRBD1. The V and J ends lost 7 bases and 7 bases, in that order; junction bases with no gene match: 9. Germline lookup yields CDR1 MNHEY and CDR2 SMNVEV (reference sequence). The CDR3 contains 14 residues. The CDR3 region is CASTRTGGWGEQYF. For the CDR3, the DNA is TGTGCCAGCACCCGGACAGGGGGCTGGGGGGAGCAGTACTTC.

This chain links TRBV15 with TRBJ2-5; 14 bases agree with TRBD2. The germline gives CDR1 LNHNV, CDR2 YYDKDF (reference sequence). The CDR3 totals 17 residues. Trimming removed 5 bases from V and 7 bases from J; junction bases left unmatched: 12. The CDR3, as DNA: TGTGCCACCAGCGGACCTAGACTAGCGGGGGGGCCGGGGACCCAGTACTTC. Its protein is CATSGPRLAGGPGTQYF. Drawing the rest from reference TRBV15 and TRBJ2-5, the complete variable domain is DAMVIQNPRYQVTQFGKPVTLSCSQTLNHNVMYWYQQKSSQAPKLLFHYYDKDFNNEADTPDNFQSRRPNTSFCFLDIRSPGLGDTAMYLCATSGPRLAGGPGTQYFGPGTRLLVL.

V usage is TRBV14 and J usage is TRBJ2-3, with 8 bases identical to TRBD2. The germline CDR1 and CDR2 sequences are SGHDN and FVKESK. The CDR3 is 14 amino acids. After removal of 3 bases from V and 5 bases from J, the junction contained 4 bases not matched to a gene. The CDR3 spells CASSHGTRGDTQYF. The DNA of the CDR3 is TGTGCCAGCAGCCACGGGACTAGAGGAGATACGCAGTATTTT. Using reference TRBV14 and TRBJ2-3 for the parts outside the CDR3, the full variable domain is EAGVTQFPSHSVIEKGQTVTLRCDPISGHDNLYWYRRVMGKEIKFLLHFVKESKQDESGMPNNRFLAERTGGTYSTLKVQPAELEDSGVYFCASSHGTRGDTQYFGPGTRLTVL.

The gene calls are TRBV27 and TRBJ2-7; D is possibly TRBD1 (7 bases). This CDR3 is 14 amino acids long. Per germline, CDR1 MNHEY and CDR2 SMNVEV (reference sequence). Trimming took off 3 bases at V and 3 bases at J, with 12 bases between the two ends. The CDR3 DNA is TGTGCCAGCAGTTTCAGACAGGGACTCTACGAGCAGTACTTC. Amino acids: CASSFRQGLYEQYF.

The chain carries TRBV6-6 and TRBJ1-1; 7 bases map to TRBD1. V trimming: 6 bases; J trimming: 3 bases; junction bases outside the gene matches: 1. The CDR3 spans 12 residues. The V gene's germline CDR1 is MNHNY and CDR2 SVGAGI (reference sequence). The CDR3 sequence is CASRTGDTEAFF. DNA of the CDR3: TGTGCCAGCAGAACAGGGGACACTGAAGCTTTCTTT.

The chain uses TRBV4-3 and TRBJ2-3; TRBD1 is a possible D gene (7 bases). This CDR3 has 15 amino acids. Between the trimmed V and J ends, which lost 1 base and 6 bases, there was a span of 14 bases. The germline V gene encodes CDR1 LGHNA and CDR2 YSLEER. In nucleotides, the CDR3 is TGCGCCAGCAGCCAAGCTCCGCGGGACAGTGATACGCAGTATTTT. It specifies CASSQAPRDSDTQYF.